This T cell receptor beta chain came from a study of immune evolution from preneoplasia to lung adenocarcinoma. General study results and limits: Compared with EGFR-mutant or double wild-type lesions, KRAS-mutant nodules were more clonal. Top clone share appeared to fall from AAH through AIS, MIA, adenocarcinoma.

As concerns this clone: The antigen remains unidentified.

V lost 1 base and J lost 1, with 5 bases in between. Germline loops: CDR1 SGHVS, CDR2 FNYEAQ. This CDR3 is built from 13 residues. The data were produced by immunoSEQ multiplex PCR, yet TCRdb's version contains in-frame clones alone and is incomplete. The top ten clones hold roughly 9% of a sample with 10,000 or so clones, around 79% of them seen once. This TCR came from a donor aged 70 or over with lung adenocarcinoma. The chain combines TRBV7-6 with TRBJ2-7, with D possibly being TRBD1 (5 bases). Sequenced: FFPE minimally invasive lung adenocarcinoma tissue. The CDR3 spells CASSLDRSYEQYF. The CDR3, as DNA: TGTGCCAGCAGCTTAGACAGGTCCTACGAGCAGTACTTC.